Following are 22 T cell receptor beta chains from one sample sequenced in a study of shared clonotypes between healthy human individuals. Naive CD8 isolation took CD45RO-negative cells positively selected for CCR7 and excluded terminally differentiated effector memory CD45RA+ cells. TCRdb's copy holds only in-frame clones and misses some; the assay was immunoSEQ multiplex PCR. This sample has some 2.1 million clones, with around 93% found just once. Sequenced sample: naive CD8+ T cells from PBMCs. These TCRs come from a man aged 18-30 years in good health. Some clones in this sample may be carry-over from other donors' samples.

Turning to this clone: Other DNA sequences in the sample encode the same CDR3. The chain combines TRBV7-8 with TRBJ2-1; 7 bases are shared with TRBD2. The CDR3 has 16 amino acids. The germline V gene encodes CDR1 SGHVS and CDR2 FQNEAQ. The J segment lost 1 base and the V segment lost 1 base, leaving 4 bases of the junction unmatched. The CDR3 reads CASSLGSSGSYNEQFF. As DNA, the CDR3 is TGTGCCAGCAGCTTAGGGTCTAGCGGATCCTACAATGAGCAGTTCTTC.

This rearrangement joins TRBV7-9 to TRBJ1-4; no definite D call. CDR3 size: 12 residues. Germline assignment: CDR1 SEHNR and CDR2 FQNEAQ (reference sequence). Trimming took 5 bases from V and 8 from J, leaving 9 bases between them. The CDR3 DNA is TGTGCCAGCAGCGCCAGCCTAGAAAAACTGTTTTTT. It codes for CASSASLEKLFF.

This clone was seen only once. V gene TRBV10-2 combines with J gene TRBJ2-7; weak D call: TRBD2 (6 bases). Germline-derived CDR1 and CDR2 are WSHSY and SAAADI. The germline V and J ends were trimmed by 6 bases and 0 bases, with 12 bases remaining between them. The CDR3 is 14 residues long. The CDR3 reads CASRRRGSSYEQYF. CDR3 bases: TGCGCCAGCAGACGACGGGGGAGCTCCTACGAGCAGTACTTC.

V gene TRBV27 combines with J gene TRBJ1-5; TRBD1 aligns across 10 bases. This CDR3 is 14 amino acids long. The junction had 7 bases not matched to a gene; V was cut back by 5 bases and J by 9 bases. Germline V gene sequence: CDR1 MNHEY, CDR2 SMNVEV (reference sequence). The CDR3 coding sequence is TGTGCCAGCAGTCCGGGACAGGGGAAGCGGCCCCAGCATTTT. It yields the protein CASSPGQGKRPQHF.

A note on this clone: The same CDR3 can be traced to other DNA sequences in this sample. The V and J genes are TRBV7-9 and TRBJ1-5, with D hard to call. V lost 1 base, J lost 7 bases, and 5 bases lay in between. Germline loops: CDR1 SEHNR, CDR2 FQNEAQ (reference sequence). The CDR3 consists of 12 residues. In DNA, the CDR3 is TGTGCCAGCAGCTTAGAGGGACAGCCCCAGCATTTT. This sequence encodes CASSLEGQPQHF.

The chain carries TRBV5-1 and TRBJ2-1; TRBD2 agrees at 11 bases. The CDR3 length is 17 residues. Germline CDR1 is SGHRS and CDR2 is YFSETQ. V lost 5 bases and J lost 2; bases outside the gene matches: 9. Here the CDR3 DNA reads TGCGCCAGCAGACTCCATTCGACTAGCGGGACCTACAATGAGCAGTTCTTC. Amino acid sequence: CASRLHSTSGTYNEQFF.

The gene calls are TRBV30 and TRBJ1-6; TRBD1 matches at 8 bases. The CDR3 contains 17 residues. V shed 2 bases and J 0 bases; nucleotides not matched to a gene: 6. CDR1 is GTSNPN and CDR2 is SVGIG in the germline V gene (reference sequence). As DNA, the CDR3 is TGTGCCTGGAGTCTCCGGACAGGGACCTCCTATAATTCACCCCTCCACTTT. Amino acids: CAWSLRTGTSYNSPLHF.

The rearrangement uses TRBV27 and TRBJ2-1; D is unclear. Germline CDR1 reads MNHEY; CDR2 reads SMNVEV (reference sequence). Trimming shortened V by 2 bases and J by 2 bases, and 13 bases separated the two germline ends. The CDR3 is 16 amino acids. CDR3 sequence reads: CASSLRLRNAYNEQFF. The CDR3 region has the DNA TGTGCCAGCAGTTTAAGATTGCGAAATGCCTACAATGAGCAGTTCTTC.

The rearrangement joins TRBV6-5 to TRBJ2-7; D not resolved. CDR1 MNHEY and CDR2 SVGAGI come from the germline V gene. The CDR3 runs to 15 residues. Trimming left V 2 bases short and J 0 bases short, with 11 bases between. The CDR3 DNA is TGTGCCAGCAGTTACGAAGCTGGGATCTCCTACGAGCAGTACTTC. Translating gives CASSYEAGISYEQYF.

A note on this clone: The same CDR3 is also encoded by other DNA sequences in this sample. V gene TRBV19 combines with J gene TRBJ2-7, with D uncertain. This CDR3 is 13 amino acids long. The germline V gene has CDR1 LNHDA and CDR2 SQIVND (reference sequence). Trimming cost V 1 base and J 2 bases, with 6 bases left between them. CDR3 residues: CASSIAVTYEQYF. The CDR3 DNA reads TGTGCCAGTAGTATAGCCGTAACCTACGAGCAGTACTTC. The complete variable domain, with remaining parts taken from reference TRBV19 and TRBJ2-7, reads DGGITQSPKYLFRKEGQNVTLSCEQNLNHDAMYWYRQDPGQGLRLIYYSQIVNDFQKGDIAEGYSVSREKKESFPLTVTSAQKNPTAFYLCASSIAVTYEQYFGPGTRLTVT.

The chain combines TRBV27 with TRBJ2-7; D ambiguous. V was cut by 0 bases and J by 6 bases, with 12 bases left in between. The CDR3 runs 14 residues. Looked up from germline, CDR1 is MNHEY and CDR2 is SMNVEV (reference sequence). CDR3 bases: TGTGCCAGCAGTTTATCTTCCCCGTCCGGCGAGCAGTACTTC. Its protein is CASSLSSPSGEQYF.

This chain links TRBV12-5 with TRBJ2-3, with 9 bases that match TRBD2. The J segment lost 3 bases and the V segment lost 3 bases, leaving 13 bases of the junction unmatched. This CDR3 spans 18 amino acids. Germline CDR1 reads LGHNT; CDR2 reads FRNRAP. The CDR3 loop reads CASGFSLREGLATDTQYF. In DNA form, the CDR3 reads TGTGCTAGTGGTTTTAGTTTGCGGGAGGGATTGGCAACAGATACGCAGTATTTT.

This rearrangement joins TRBV15 to TRBJ2-7; TRBD2 is a possible D gene (6 bases). Trimming took off 4 bases at V and 2 bases at J, with 12 bases between the two ends. Germline V gives CDR1 LNHNV, CDR2 YYDKDF (reference sequence). The CDR3 sequence is 14 residues long. The CDR3 DNA reads TGTGCCACCAGCAAACGGGAGTTCGCCTACGAGCAGTACTTC. It is translated as CATSKREFAYEQYF.

The table lists this clone with a count of one. V usage is TRBV9 and J usage is TRBJ2-5, with a tentative D call TRBD1 (5 bases). CDR3 length equals 17 residues. CDR1 is SGDLS, CDR2 YYNGEE, per germline. V was pared by 0 bases and J by 5 bases, with 20 bases between. CDR3 in DNA: TGTGCCAGCAGCGTAGGGGTGCAGGACATGTTCGGGGAGACCCAGTACTTC. Translated: CASSVGVQDMFGETQYF.

V usage is TRBV7-3 and J usage is TRBJ1-2; the D is unclear. V lost 4 bases and J 3 bases, leaving 6 bases between the germline ends. Germline CDR1 reads SGHTA; CDR2 reads FQGTGA. The CDR3 is 12 amino acids. Here the CDR3 reads CASSSGDYGYTF. CDR3 nucleotides: TGTGCCAGCAGCTCTGGGGACTATGGCTACACCTTC.

This clone was recorded only once. Distinct nucleotide sequences in the sample also encode this CDR3. The CDR3 here is CASSFLMNTEAFF. CDR3 DNA: TGTGCCAGCAGTTTCCTCATGAACACTGAAGCTTTCTTT. The V call is TRBV27, the J call TRBJ1-1; D gene ambiguous. From germline, CDR1 is MNHEY and CDR2 SMNVEV (reference sequence). The CDR3 covers 13 residues. V was shortened by 3 bases and J by 0 bases, with 5 bases between the two germline ends.

The count of this clone is one. Other DNA variants within this sample encode the same CDR3. The gene calls are TRBV9 and TRBJ2-1; either TRBD1 or TRBD2 may supply D (5 bases each). CDR1 and CDR2 from the germline V gene are SGDLS and YYNGEE. The length of the CDR3 is 17 residues. The germline V and J ends were trimmed by 0 bases and 0 bases, with 13 bases remaining between them. The CDR3 protein is CASSVDGTSSSYNEQFF. The CDR3 DNA sequence: TGTGCCAGCAGCGTAGATGGGACGTCAAGCTCCTACAATGAGCAGTTCTTC.

The gene calls are TRBV7-9 and TRBJ2-7; the D is unclear. Deletions cut 8 bases from V and 4 bases from J, with 21 bases between. The CDR3 is 15 residues long. Looked up from germline, CDR1 is SEHNR and CDR2 is FQNEAQ (reference sequence). The CDR3: CASGTPGLRDYEQYF. In nucleotides, the CDR3 is TGTGCCAGCGGTACCCCAGGCCTAAGGGATTACGAGCAGTACTTC.

CDR3 in DNA: TGTGCCAGCAGCGAAACTAGCGGGACAAACAATGAGCAGTTCTTC. Residues: CASSETSGTNNEQFF. This chain links TRBV9 with TRBJ2-1, with 10 bases aligning to TRBD2. V lost 3 bases, J lost 5 bases, and 5 bases stayed unmatched. Germline V gives CDR1 SGDLS, CDR2 YYNGEE. CDR3 length: 15 amino acids.

The chain uses TRBV7-9 and TRBJ2-1, with TRBD1 identical over 7 bases. This CDR3 has 17 residues. V shed 1 base and J 7 bases; nucleotides not matched to a gene: 13. Germline values: CDR1 SEHNR, CDR2 FQNEAQ (reference sequence). The CDR3 here is CASSLEDRRVPSNEQFF. CDR3 nucleotides: TGTGCCAGCAGCTTAGAGGACAGGCGTGTCCCCAGTAATGAGCAGTTCTTC.

The chain links TRBV28 to TRBJ2-2, with 9 positions matching TRBD1. This CDR3 has 16 amino acids. The V gene end was trimmed by 6 bases and the J gene end by 2 bases; junction bases not matched to a gene: 7. The V gene's germline CDR1 is MDHEN and CDR2 SYDVKM. CDR3 nucleotide sequence: TGTGCCAGCAGCGACCGGACAGGGGCTAACACCGGGGAGCTGTTTTTT. Translating gives CASSDRTGANTGELFF.

CDR3 nucleotides: TGTGCCAGTACCTCCAACAGGGCTCAGCCCCAGCATTTT. It specifies CASTSNRAQPQHF. The chain links TRBV19 to TRBJ1-5; perhaps TRBD1 as D (6 bases). Trimming removed 7 bases from V and 6 bases from J, with 13 bases in between. There are 13 residues in the CDR3. CDR1 and CDR2 (germline): LNHDA, SQIVND (reference sequence).